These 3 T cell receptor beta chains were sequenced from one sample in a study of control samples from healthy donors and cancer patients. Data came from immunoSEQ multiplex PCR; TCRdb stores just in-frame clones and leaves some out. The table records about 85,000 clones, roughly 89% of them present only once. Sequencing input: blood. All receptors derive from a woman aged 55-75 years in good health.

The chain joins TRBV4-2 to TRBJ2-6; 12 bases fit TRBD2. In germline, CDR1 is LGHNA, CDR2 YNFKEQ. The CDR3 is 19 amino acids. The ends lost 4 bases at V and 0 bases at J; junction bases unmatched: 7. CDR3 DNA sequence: TGTGCCAGCAGCCCATTAGGACTAGCGGGAATCTCTGGGGCCAACGTCCTGACTTTC. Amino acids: CASSPLGLAGISGANVLTF.

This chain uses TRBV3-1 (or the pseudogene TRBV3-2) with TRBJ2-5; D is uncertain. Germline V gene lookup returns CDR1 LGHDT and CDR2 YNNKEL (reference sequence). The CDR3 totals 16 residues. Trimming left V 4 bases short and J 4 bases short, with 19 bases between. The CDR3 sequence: CASSPPVVASGETQYF. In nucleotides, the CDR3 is TGTGCCAGCAGCCCCCCGGTGGTCGCCTCGGGAGAGACCCAGTACTTC.

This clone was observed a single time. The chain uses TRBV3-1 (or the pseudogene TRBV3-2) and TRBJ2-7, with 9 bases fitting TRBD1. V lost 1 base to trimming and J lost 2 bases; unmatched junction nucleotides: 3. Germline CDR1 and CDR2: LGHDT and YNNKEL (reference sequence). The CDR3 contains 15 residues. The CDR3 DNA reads TGTGCCAGCAGCCAAGGACAGGGGGACCCCTACGAGCAGTACTTC. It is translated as CASSQGQGDPYEQYF.